These T cell receptor beta chains were read from a single sample in a study of T-cell reconstitution after alpha-beta-depleted transplantation in children. TCRdb analysed the PCR reads with MiXCR anew, one entry per CDR3 protein. The sample holds some 550,000 distinct CDR3 sequences, around 23% seen once. Sample: PBMCs, mostly from graft donor cells, taken 360 days after TCRalphabeta/CD19-depleted stem cell transplant. The receptors stem from a boy under two years old who had a stem cell transplant for acute myeloid leukemia, so the T cells may come from the graft donor. CDR3s include the opening cysteine and the closing phenylalanine or tryptophan. D genes are given only for firm matches. Clone size is not always given. Where it is, it says once, few, many or a class for expanded clones.

J	size	V	D	CDR3	DNA
TRBJ2-7	many	TRBV29-1	NA	CSAIFAGAHGFYEQYF	TGCAGCGCAATTTTCGCGGGCGCCCACGGATTCTACGAGCAGTACTTC
TRBJ1-5	NA	TRBV20-1	NA	CSANPGHGNQPQHF	TGCAGTGCTAACCCGGGACACGGCAATCAGCCCCAGCATTTT
TRBJ1-1	NA	TRBV10-3	NA	CAISEVRGSMNTEAFF	TGTGCCATCAGTGAGGTGAGGGGAAGCATGAACACTGAAGCTTTCTTT
TRBJ2-7	NA	TRBV5-6	TRBD1	CASSPEGQPYEQYF	TGTGCCAGCAGCCCCGAGGGACAGCCATACGAGCAGTACTTC
TRBJ2-1	few	TRBV20-1	TRBD1	CSATGTGLLNEQFF	TGCAGTGCTACCGGGACAGGGCTTCTCAATGAGCAGTTCTTC
TRBJ2-7	few	TRBV27	NA	CASSAAGTSLIEQYF	TGTGCCAGCAGTGCCGCCGGGACAAGTCTTATCGAGCAGTACTTC
TRBJ1-5	NA	TRBV7-2	NA	CASSLQLNQPQHF	TGTGCCAGCAGCCTTCAGCTCAATCAGCCCCAGCATTTT
TRBJ2-7	NA	TRBV7-2	TRBD2	CASSTGRGSYEQYF	TGTGCCAGCAGCACGGGGAGGGGCTCCTACGAGCAGTACTTC
TRBJ2-5	NA	TRBV15	NA	CATSRDEGLGETQYF	TGTGCCACCAGCAGAGATGAGGGGTTGGGAGAGACCCAGTACTTC
TRBJ1-2	many	TRBV24-1	NA	CATSDASTVYGYTF	TGTGCCACCAGTGATGCGAGTACGGTCTATGGCTACACCTTC
TRBJ1-4	many	TRBV12-3/TRBV12-4	TRBD1	CASSFDRVSEKLFF	TGTGCCAGCAGTTTTGACAGGGTCAGCGAAAAACTGTTTTTT
TRBJ2-7	many	TRBV25-1	TRBD1	CASSEPDRAPYEQYF	TGTGCCAGCAGTGAACCCGACAGGGCGCCCTACGAGCAGTACTTC
TRBJ1-5	many	TRBV20-1	NA	CSARQGVSQPQHF	TGCAGTGCTAGGCAAGGGGTATCTCAGCCCCAGCATTTT
TRBJ2-3	many	TRBV6-1	NA	CASSRQGTGATDTQYF	TGTGCCAGCAGCCGACAGGGAACGGGGGCCACAGATACGCAGTATTTT
TRBJ1-2	many	TRBV29-1	NA	CSVEESAGPNGYTF	TGCAGCGTTGAAGAGTCGGCAGGGCCCAATGGCTACACCTTC
TRBJ1-4	NA	TRBV25-1	TRBD1	CASSEYRGKEEKLFF	TGTGCCAGCAGTGAATACAGGGGGAAGGAAGAAAAACTGTTTTTT
TRBJ2-7	NA	TRBV25-1	TRBD1	CASSEVNRGIDEQYF	TGTGCCAGCAGTGAAGTAAACAGGGGCATCGACGAGCAGTACTTC
TRBJ2-5	NA	TRBV24-1	NA	CATSDYTGNQETQYF	TGTGCCACCAGTGATTACACAGGAAACCAAGAGACCCAGTACTTC
TRBJ2-3	few	TRBV24-1	NA	CATSEQPFTDTQYF	TGTGCCACCAGTGAGCAGCCCTTCACAGATACGCAGTATTTT
TRBJ2-1	NA	TRBV28	TRBD2	CASKGRTSRVSSYNEQFF	TGTGCCAGCAAGGGTCGGACTAGCAGAGTTTCCTCCTACAATGAGCAGTTCTTC
TRBJ2-7	NA	TRBV20-1	TRBD2	CSASGTSGFPYEQYF	TGCAGTGCCTCCGGGACTAGCGGGTTCCCCTACGAGCAGTACTTC
TRBJ2-4	NA	TRBV6-1	NA	CASSGRLKNIQYF	TGTGCCAGCTCGGGACGCCTAAAAAACATTCAGTACTTC
TRBJ1-5	many	TRBV20-1	NA	CSAATGNNQPQHF	TGCAGTGCCGCAACAGGGAACAATCAGCCCCAGCATTTT
TRBJ1-1	NA	TRBV28	TRBD1	CASSAATGKAFF	TGTGCCAGCAGTGCCGCGACAGGGAAGGCTTTCTTT
TRBJ2-1	NA	TRBV2	NA	CASGQVYNEQFF	TGTGCCAGCGGCCAAGTATACAATGAGCAGTTCTTC
TRBJ2-1	NA	TRBV5-1	TRBD1	CASRQGYQPYNEQFF	TGCGCCAGCCGACAGGGGTATCAGCCCTACAATGAGCAGTTCTTC
TRBJ2-7	few	TRBV20-1	NA	CSAKGGADEQYF	TGCAGTGCTAAGGGGGGCGCAGACGAGCAGTACTTC
TRBJ2-5	many	TRBV12-3/TRBV12-4	NA	CASTSWGTDSKETQYF	TGTGCCAGCACCTCATGGGGGACGGACAGTAAGGAGACCCAGTACTTC
TRBJ2-1	NA	TRBV6-5	NA	CASRAPIYNEQFF	TGTGCCAGCAGAGCACCAATCTACAATGAGCAGTTCTTC
TRBJ1-1	few	TRBV6-2/TRBV6-3	NA	CASSYSRVWVTEAFF	TGTGCCAGCAGTTACTCGCGAGTCTGGGTCACTGAAGCTTTCTTT
TRBJ2-5	many	TRBV2	NA	CASSAIQETQYF	TGTGCCAGCAGCGCAATCCAAGAGACCCAGTACTTC
TRBJ2-1	NA	TRBV9	NA	CASSAPRAGSYNEQFF	TGTGCCAGCAGCGCGCCCAGGGCGGGGTCCTACAATGAGCAGTTCTTC
TRBJ2-1	once	TRBV5-1	NA	CASSLVWGYSYNEQFF	TGCGCCAGCAGCTTGGTATGGGGGTACTCCTACAATGAGCAGTTCTTC
TRBJ2-5	NA	TRBV20-1	NA	CSARGRVGETQYF	TGCAGTGCCAGGGGCAGGGTGGGGGAGACCCAGTACTTC
TRBJ2-1	many	TRBV20-1	TRBD2	CSAPGLADEQFF	TGCAGTGCTCCGGGACTAGCGGATGAGCAGTTCTTC
TRBJ2-3	many	TRBV5-1	TRBD1	CASSLVRGQVRTDTQYF	TGCGCCAGCAGCTTGGTCCGTGGACAGGTGCGGACAGATACGCAGTATTTT
TRBJ2-1	NA	TRBV18	NA	CASSPERVRREQFF	TGTGCCAGCTCACCGGAAAGGGTCAGGCGGGAGCAGTTCTTC
TRBJ2-1	few	TRBV2	NA	CASSVIGEQFF	TGTGCCAGCAGTGTAATCGGTGAGCAGTTCTTC
TRBJ1-1	few	TRBV5-1	NA	CASSLAQKNTEAFF	TGCGCCAGCAGCCTAGCCCAGAAGAACACTGAAGCTTTCTTT
TRBJ2-1	NA	TRBV5-6	NA	CASSWNSGEQFF	TGTGCCAGCAGCTGGAATTCGGGGGAGCAGTTCTTC
TRBJ2-1	NA	TRBV6-1	NA	CASPRKGRDPWNEQFF	TGTGCCTCTCCTCGAAAGGGGCGAGATCCTTGGAATGAGCAGTTCTTC
TRBJ1-5	few	TRBV6-2/TRBV6-3	NA	CASSSILDDRSNQPQHF	TGTGCCAGCAGTTCAATTTTGGACGATCGGAGCAATCAGCCCCAGCATTTT
TRBJ2-1	NA	TRBV24-1	NA	CATSDLQYGTPEQFF	TGTGCCACCAGTGATTTGCAGTACGGGACACCGGAGCAGTTCTTC
TRBJ2-7	few	TRBV5-1	TRBD2	CASRASGGPALYEQYF	TGCGCCAGCAGGGCTAGCGGGGGGCCAGCCCTCTACGAGCAGTACTTC
TRBJ1-1	few	TRBV20-1	NA	CSASLAHGASGNTEAFF	TGCAGTGCTAGTCTGGCCCACGGGGCCTCGGGGAACACTGAAGCTTTCTTT
TRBJ1-1	few	TRBV20-1	NA	CSASRTTDTEAFF	TGCAGTGCTAGTAGGACGACGGACACTGAAGCTTTCTTT
TRBJ1-3	many	TRBV7-9	NA	CASSLVQGPENTIYF	TGTGCCAGCAGCTTAGTCCAGGGTCCCGAAAACACCATATATTTT
TRBJ2-6	NA	TRBV7-9	TRBD1	CASSWGQGSGANVLTF	TGTGCCAGCAGCTGGGGACAGGGCTCTGGGGCCAACGTCCTGACTTTC
TRBJ1-2	few	TRBV20-1	NA	CSALTAAYGYTF	TGCAGTGCTCTCACAGCCGCCTATGGCTACACCTTC
TRBJ2-5	NA	TRBV6-5	NA	CASSYSIQAQETQYF	TGTGCCAGCAGTTACTCGATACAGGCCCAAGAGACCCAGTACTTC
TRBJ2-7	many	TRBV5-6	NA	CASSFSGVYYEQYF	TGTGCCAGCAGCTTCTCGGGAGTTTACTACGAGCAGTACTTC
TRBJ2-5	NA	TRBV20-1	NA	CSAVQGGRPQETQYF	TGCAGTGCTGTCCAGGGGGGGCGCCCCCAAGAGACCCAGTACTTC